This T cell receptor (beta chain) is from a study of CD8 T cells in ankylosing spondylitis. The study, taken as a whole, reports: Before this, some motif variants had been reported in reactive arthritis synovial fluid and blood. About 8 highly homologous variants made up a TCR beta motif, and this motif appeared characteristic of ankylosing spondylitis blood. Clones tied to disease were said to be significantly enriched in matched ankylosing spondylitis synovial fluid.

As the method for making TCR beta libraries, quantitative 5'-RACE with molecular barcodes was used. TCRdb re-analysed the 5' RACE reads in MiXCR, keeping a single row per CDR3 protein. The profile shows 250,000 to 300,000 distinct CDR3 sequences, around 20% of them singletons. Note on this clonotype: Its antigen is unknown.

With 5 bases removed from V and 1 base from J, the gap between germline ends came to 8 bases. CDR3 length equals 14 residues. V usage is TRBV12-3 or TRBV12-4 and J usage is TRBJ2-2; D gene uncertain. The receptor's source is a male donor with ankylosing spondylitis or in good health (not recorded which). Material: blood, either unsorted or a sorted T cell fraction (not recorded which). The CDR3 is CASSLDKNTGELFF. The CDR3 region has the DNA TGTGCCAGCAGTCTCGACAAGAACACCGGGGAGCTGTTTTTT.